These T cell receptor beta chains were read from a single sample in a study of beta chain features in type 1 diabetes. This table comes from immunoSEQ multiplex PCR, and its TCRdb copy is limited to in-frame clones, with some not included. The sample lists about 290,000 clones; about 8.5% were seen once. Specimen: central memory CD4+ T cells from blood. The source is a woman between 18 and 30 years old in good health. Each CDR3 is given with its conserved first and last residue. The D gene is left open where the match is weak. Clone size is given for some rows only: seen once, a few or many times, or a class if the clone is expanded.

cdr3_length: 14
v_call: TRBV7-2
clone_size: -
j_call: TRBJ1-3
d_call: -
cdr3_nt: TGTGCCAGCAGCCCAGGGAATTCTGGAAACACCATATATTTT
cdr3_aa: CASSPGNSGNTIYF

cdr3_length: 17
v_call: TRBV19
clone_size: few
j_call: TRBJ2-5
d_call: TRBD1
cdr3_nt: TGTGCCAGTAGTAAGGCCTCCCTTTCGACAGGGTTAGAGACCCAGTACTTC
cdr3_aa: CASSKASLSTGLETQYF

cdr3_length: 11
v_call: TRBV7-9
clone_size: few
j_call: TRBJ1-4
d_call: -
cdr3_nt: TGTGCCATTACGGGTCCCGAAAAACTGTTTTTT
cdr3_aa: CAITGPEKLFF

cdr3_length: 16
v_call: TRBV7-9
clone_size: -
j_call: TRBJ1-1
d_call: TRBD1
cdr3_nt: TGTGCCAGCAGCTCCTCGACAGGGGCTCGGAACACTGAAGCTTTCTTT
cdr3_aa: CASSSSTGARNTEAFF

cdr3_length: 16
v_call: TRBV7-2
clone_size: -
j_call: TRBJ2-5
d_call: -
cdr3_nt: TGTGCCAGCAGCTTAGGAGGTCGGCCTGGCCAGGAGACCCAGTACTTC
cdr3_aa: CASSLGGRPGQETQYF

cdr3_length: 16
v_call: TRBV19
clone_size: few
j_call: TRBJ2-1
d_call: TRBD2
cdr3_nt: TGTGCCAGTAGTACCATAGCGGGAGGCTCCTACAATGAGCAGTTCTTC
cdr3_aa: CASSTIAGGSYNEQFF

cdr3_length: 14
v_call: TRBV27
clone_size: -
j_call: TRBJ1-1
d_call: -
cdr3_nt: TGTGCCAGCAGTTCAACAGGGAGGAACACTGAAGCTTTCTTT
cdr3_aa: CASSSTGRNTEAFF

cdr3_length: 14
v_call: TRBV18
clone_size: few
j_call: TRBJ2-6
d_call: -
cdr3_nt: TGTGCCAGCTCACCAAACTCTGGGGCCAACGTCCTGACTTTC
cdr3_aa: CASSPNSGANVLTF

cdr3_length: 16
v_call: TRBV5-1
clone_size: -
j_call: TRBJ2-1
d_call: TRBD2
cdr3_nt: TGCGCCAGCAGCACGGGACTAGCGGGAGCTCAGGATGAGCAGTTCTTC
cdr3_aa: CASSTGLAGAQDEQFF

cdr3_length: 15
v_call: TRBV5-1
clone_size: few
j_call: TRBJ2-1
d_call: -
cdr3_nt: TGCGCCAGCAGCTTGGCTAGTAGCTCCTACAATGAGCAGTTCTTC
cdr3_aa: CASSLASSSYNEQFF

cdr3_length: 14
v_call: TRBV6-5
clone_size: few
j_call: TRBJ2-2
d_call: -
cdr3_nt: TGTGCCAGCAGTCTCGTGGGGACGGCCGGGGAGCTGTTTTTT
cdr3_aa: CASSLVGTAGELFF

cdr3_length: 18
v_call: TRBV4-1
clone_size: -
j_call: TRBJ2-3
d_call: -
cdr3_nt: TGCGCCAGCAGCCAAACAGGGAATTGGCACTCTAGCACAGATACGCAGTATTTT
cdr3_aa: CASSQTGNWHSSTDTQYF

cdr3_length: 15
v_call: TRBV7-9
clone_size: many
j_call: TRBJ2-3
d_call: -
cdr3_nt: TGTGCCAGCAGCCCGTCGGCAGTGAGCACAGATACGCAGTATTTT
cdr3_aa: CASSPSAVSTDTQYF

cdr3_length: 14
v_call: TRBV27
clone_size: many
j_call: TRBJ2-4
d_call: -
cdr3_nt: TGTGCCAGCAGACGTAACGGACGATCAAACATTCAGTACTTC
cdr3_aa: CASRRNGRSNIQYF

cdr3_length: 13
v_call: TRBV29-1
clone_size: -
j_call: TRBJ2-2
d_call: TRBD2
cdr3_nt: TGCAGCGTTGGGGAGGGGAACACCGGGGAGCTGTTTTTT
cdr3_aa: CSVGEGNTGELFF

cdr3_length: 16
v_call: TRBV5-5
clone_size: few
j_call: TRBJ2-2
d_call: TRBD1
cdr3_nt: TGTGCCAGCACCCCCCGGGGACAGGACAACACCGGGGAGCTGTTTTTT
cdr3_aa: CASTPRGQDNTGELFF

cdr3_length: 15
v_call: TRBV11-2
clone_size: few
j_call: TRBJ2-3
d_call: TRBD2
cdr3_nt: TGTGCCAGCAGCTCCTCCGGGACTAGCGGGGGAACGCAGTATTTT
cdr3_aa: CASSSSGTSGGTQYF

cdr3_length: 13
v_call: TRBV28
clone_size: few
j_call: TRBJ1-1
d_call: TRBD1
cdr3_nt: TGTGCCAGCACCCCGCCGGGCAGGGGGAGAGCTTTCTTT
cdr3_aa: CASTPPGRGRAFF

cdr3_length: 15
v_call: TRBV5-1
clone_size: -
j_call: TRBJ2-6
d_call: -
cdr3_nt: TGCGCCAGCAGCTTGGAGCTTTCTGGGGCCAACGTCCTGACTTTC
cdr3_aa: CASSLELSGANVLTF

cdr3_length: 14
v_call: TRBV7-9
clone_size: -
j_call: TRBJ1-2
d_call: TRBD1
cdr3_nt: TGTGCCAGCAGCTTTACAGGGGAGAACTATGGCTACACCTTC
cdr3_aa: CASSFTGENYGYTF

cdr3_length: 13
v_call: TRBV7-2
clone_size: few
j_call: TRBJ2-7
d_call: TRBD2
cdr3_nt: TGTGCCAGCAGCTCGACTAGCCGCTACGAGCAGTACTTC
cdr3_aa: CASSSTSRYEQYF

cdr3_length: 13
v_call: TRBV11-3
clone_size: -
j_call: TRBJ1-1
d_call: -
cdr3_nt: TGTGCCAGCAGCTTTACATCCGCTCTAGGAGCTTTCTTT
cdr3_aa: CASSFTSALGAFF

cdr3_length: 16
v_call: TRBV6-6
clone_size: -
j_call: TRBJ2-7
d_call: TRBD2
cdr3_nt: TGTGCCAGCAGCCATCCTCCGGCTAGCGGGAGTAACGAGCAGTACTTC
cdr3_aa: CASSHPPASGSNEQYF

cdr3_length: 14
v_call: TRBV2
clone_size: few
j_call: TRBJ2-7
d_call: -
cdr3_nt: TGTGCCAGCAGGAGTGGCAGGGCCAACTACGAGCAGTACTTC
cdr3_aa: CASRSGRANYEQYF

cdr3_length: 14
v_call: TRBV6-5
clone_size: few
j_call: TRBJ2-7
d_call: -
cdr3_nt: TGTGCCAGCAGAAGGACTGCAAGCTCCTACGAGCAGTACTTC
cdr3_aa: CASRRTASSYEQYF

cdr3_length: 16
v_call: TRBV19
clone_size: few
j_call: TRBJ2-2
d_call: TRBD2
cdr3_nt: TGTGCCAGTAGAGCTCTAGCGGGAGGGTTTATCGGGGAGCTGTTTTTT
cdr3_aa: CASRALAGGFIGELFF

cdr3_length: 16
v_call: TRBV7-9
clone_size: -
j_call: TRBJ2-3
d_call: -
cdr3_nt: TGTGCCAGCAGCCAGAGGGGGGCACTGGGCACAGATACGCAGTATTTT
cdr3_aa: CASSQRGALGTDTQYF

cdr3_length: 18
v_call: TRBV7-2
clone_size: -
j_call: TRBJ2-3
d_call: TRBD2
cdr3_nt: TGTGCCAGCAGCTTAGCCCCCTTGACTAGCGGAGCCACAGATACGCAGTATTTT
cdr3_aa: CASSLAPLTSGATDTQYF

cdr3_length: 13
v_call: TRBV30
clone_size: few
j_call: TRBJ1-1
d_call: -
cdr3_nt: TGTGCCTGGGCCGAAGGGGCGAACACTGAAGCTTTCTTT
cdr3_aa: CAWAEGANTEAFF

cdr3_length: 11
v_call: TRBV20-1
clone_size: few
j_call: TRBJ2-1
d_call: -
cdr3_nt: TGCAGTGGCTGGAACGGAAATGAGCAGTTCTTC
cdr3_aa: CSGWNGNEQFF

cdr3_length: 14
v_call: TRBV7-2
clone_size: many
j_call: TRBJ2-3
d_call: TRBD2
cdr3_nt: TGTGCCAGCAGCCGGACTAGCGGGAGTGGTACGCAGTATTTT
cdr3_aa: CASSRTSGSGTQYF

cdr3_length: 13
v_call: TRBV29-1
clone_size: -
j_call: TRBJ1-1
d_call: -
cdr3_nt: TGCAGCGTCTGGGAGGGTGTGTATGGTGAAGCTTTCTTT
cdr3_aa: CSVWEGVYGEAFF

cdr3_length: 16
v_call: TRBV5-1
clone_size: -
j_call: TRBJ2-3
d_call: TRBD2
cdr3_nt: TGCGCCAGCAGTTCACTCCCTAGCGGGGCCACAGATACGCAGTATTTT
cdr3_aa: CASSSLPSGATDTQYF

cdr3_length: 12
v_call: TRBV25-1
clone_size: -
j_call: TRBJ2-5
d_call: -
cdr3_nt: TGTGCCAGCAGTGAACCTGGCCGGACCCAGTACTTC
cdr3_aa: CASSEPGRTQYF

cdr3_length: 14
v_call: TRBV7-9
clone_size: -
j_call: TRBJ1-1
d_call: -
cdr3_nt: TGTGCCAGCAGCTTTTCCGGGTCTGACACTGAAGCTTTCTTT
cdr3_aa: CASSFSGSDTEAFF

cdr3_length: 16
v_call: TRBV4-2
clone_size: -
j_call: TRBJ2-3
d_call: TRBD2
cdr3_nt: TGTGCCAGCAGCCAAGAGCCCTTAGCGGGAGGGAATACGCAGTATTTT
cdr3_aa: CASSQEPLAGGNTQYF

cdr3_length: 14
v_call: TRBV5-1
clone_size: few
j_call: TRBJ1-3
d_call: -
cdr3_nt: TGCGCCAGCTCGGATGCAGGGGATGGAAACACCATATATTTT
cdr3_aa: CASSDAGDGNTIYF

cdr3_length: 13
v_call: TRBV7-9
clone_size: many
j_call: TRBJ1-6
d_call: TRBD1
cdr3_nt: TGTGCCAGCAGCTGGGACAGCAATTCACCCCTCCACTTT
cdr3_aa: CASSWDSNSPLHF

cdr3_length: 16
v_call: TRBV7-3
clone_size: -
j_call: TRBJ2-1
d_call: TRBD2
cdr3_nt: TGTGCCAGCAGCCCCTCGGGCGGGAGCTCCTACAATGAGCAGTTCTTC
cdr3_aa: CASSPSGGSSYNEQFF

cdr3_length: 15
v_call: TRBV7-2
clone_size: -
j_call: TRBJ1-3
d_call: -
cdr3_nt: TGTGCCAGCAGCTTAGTACAGCAACTTCCCAACACCATATATTTT
cdr3_aa: CASSLVQQLPNTIYF

cdr3_length: 13
v_call: TRBV9
clone_size: -
j_call: TRBJ2-1
d_call: -
cdr3_nt: TGTGCCAGCAGCGTGGGACATAGCGATGAGCAGTTCTTC
cdr3_aa: CASSVGHSDEQFF

cdr3_length: 15
v_call: TRBV2
clone_size: few
j_call: TRBJ2-5
d_call: -
cdr3_nt: TGTGCCAGCAGCCTTCCCGTGGGGTACCAAGAGACCCAGTACTTC
cdr3_aa: CASSLPVGYQETQYF

cdr3_length: 13
v_call: TRBV28
clone_size: many
j_call: TRBJ1-4
d_call: TRBD1
cdr3_nt: TGTGCCAGCAGTCAGACAGGGGTTGAAAAACTGTTTTTT
cdr3_aa: CASSQTGVEKLFF

cdr3_length: 15
v_call: TRBV25-1
clone_size: -
j_call: TRBJ2-2
d_call: -
cdr3_nt: TGTGCCAGCAGTCCCCCCCGACAGGTTGGGGGGGAGCTGTTTTTT
cdr3_aa: CASSPPRQVGGELFF

cdr3_length: 15
v_call: TRBV11-2
clone_size: -
j_call: TRBJ2-1
d_call: -
cdr3_nt: TGTGCCAGCAGCTTAGGTCTAGATGTCTACAATGAGCAGTTCTTC
cdr3_aa: CASSLGLDVYNEQFF

cdr3_length: 12
v_call: TRBV9
clone_size: few
j_call: TRBJ1-2
d_call: -
cdr3_nt: TGTGCCAGCAGCCCGGCAGATTATGGCTACACCTTC
cdr3_aa: CASSPADYGYTF

cdr3_length: 16
v_call: TRBV4-2
clone_size: -
j_call: TRBJ2-2
d_call: TRBD2
cdr3_nt: TGTGCCAGCAGCCAAGCACTAGCGGGAGGTCGGGGGGAGCTGTTTTTT
cdr3_aa: CASSQALAGGRGELFF

cdr3_length: 15
v_call: TRBV7-9
clone_size: -
j_call: TRBJ2-2
d_call: TRBD1
cdr3_nt: TGTGCCAGCAGCTTAGGGACAGGGTACACCGGGGAGCTGTTTTTT
cdr3_aa: CASSLGTGYTGELFF

cdr3_length: 16
v_call: TRBV18
clone_size: few
j_call: TRBJ2-3
d_call: -
cdr3_nt: TGTGCCAGCTCATCCGATCTACAGGGATGGGGAGATACGCAGTATTTT
cdr3_aa: CASSSDLQGWGDTQYF

cdr3_length: 15
v_call: TRBV18
clone_size: -
j_call: TRBJ1-1
d_call: -
cdr3_nt: TGTGCCAGCTCTAAGTTGGGGGCGGGCACGACTGAAGCTTTCTTT
cdr3_aa: CASSKLGAGTTEAFF

cdr3_length: 13
v_call: TRBV29-1
clone_size: -
j_call: TRBJ2-5
d_call: -
cdr3_nt: TGCAGCGTTCAGAAGGGGGGCCAAGAGACCCAGTACTTC
cdr3_aa: CSVQKGGQETQYF

cdr3_length: 15
v_call: TRBV9
clone_size: -
j_call: TRBJ1-6
d_call: -
cdr3_nt: TGTGCCAGCAGCGTAGAAGGGTTGGGAGATTCACCCCTCCACTTT
cdr3_aa: CASSVEGLGDSPLHF

cdr3_length: 14
v_call: TRBV6-5
clone_size: -
j_call: TRBJ1-4
d_call: TRBD1
cdr3_nt: TGTGCCGCTCATCGGACAGGGCCGATAGGAAAACTGTTTTTT
cdr3_aa: CAAHRTGPIGKLFF

cdr3_length: 15
v_call: TRBV30
clone_size: -
j_call: TRBJ2-1
d_call: TRBD2
cdr3_nt: TGTGCCTGGACTAGCGGGAGAGGGGGCTACAATGAGCAGTTCTTC
cdr3_aa: CAWTSGRGGYNEQFF

cdr3_length: 15
v_call: TRBV9
clone_size: -
j_call: TRBJ2-7
d_call: TRBD2
cdr3_nt: TGTGCCAGCAGCAAACTAGCGGGGAAAGACTACGAGCAGTACTTC
cdr3_aa: CASSKLAGKDYEQYF

cdr3_length: 14
v_call: TRBV7-2
clone_size: many
j_call: TRBJ2-4
d_call: -
cdr3_nt: TGTGCCAGCAGCTTCCCCCAGGGACGAAACATTCAGTACTTC
cdr3_aa: CASSFPQGRNIQYF

cdr3_length: 14
v_call: TRBV5-4
clone_size: -
j_call: TRBJ1-6
d_call: -
cdr3_nt: TGTGCCAGCAGCTTGGACAGCAGAAATTCACCCCTCCACTTT
cdr3_aa: CASSLDSRNSPLHF